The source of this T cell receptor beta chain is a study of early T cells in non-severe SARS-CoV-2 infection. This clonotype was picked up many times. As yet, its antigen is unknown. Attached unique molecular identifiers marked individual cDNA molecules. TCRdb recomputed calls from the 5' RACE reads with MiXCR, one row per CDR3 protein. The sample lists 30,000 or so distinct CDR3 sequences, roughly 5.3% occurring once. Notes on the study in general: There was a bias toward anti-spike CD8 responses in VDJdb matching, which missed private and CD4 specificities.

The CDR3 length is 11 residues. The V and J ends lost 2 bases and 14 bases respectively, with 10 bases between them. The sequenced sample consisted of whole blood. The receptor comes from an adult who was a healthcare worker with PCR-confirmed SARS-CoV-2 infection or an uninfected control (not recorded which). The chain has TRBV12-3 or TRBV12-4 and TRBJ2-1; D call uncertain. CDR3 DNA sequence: TGTGCCAGCAGTTTAAAGGGTTGGAAGTTCTTC. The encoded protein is CASSLKGWKFF.